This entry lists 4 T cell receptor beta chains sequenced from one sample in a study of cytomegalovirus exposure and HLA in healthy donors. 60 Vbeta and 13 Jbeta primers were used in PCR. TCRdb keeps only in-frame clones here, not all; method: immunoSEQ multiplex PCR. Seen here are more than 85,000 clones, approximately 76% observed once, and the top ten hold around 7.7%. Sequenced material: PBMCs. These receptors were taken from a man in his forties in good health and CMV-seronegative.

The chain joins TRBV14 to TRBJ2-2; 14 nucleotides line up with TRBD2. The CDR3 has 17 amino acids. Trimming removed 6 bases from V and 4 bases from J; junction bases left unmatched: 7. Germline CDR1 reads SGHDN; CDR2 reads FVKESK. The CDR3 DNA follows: TGTGCCAGCAGTCGACTAGCGGGGGGGCCCGGCACCGGGGAGCTGTTTTTT. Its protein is CASSRLAGGPGTGELFF.

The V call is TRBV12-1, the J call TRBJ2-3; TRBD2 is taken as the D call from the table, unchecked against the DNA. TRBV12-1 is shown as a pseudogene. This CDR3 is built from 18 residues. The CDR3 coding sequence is TGTGCCAGCAGCTTTGCAGAGCGGGGGGGCAACCTACCAGATACGCAGTATTTT. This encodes CASSFAERGGNLPDTQYF.

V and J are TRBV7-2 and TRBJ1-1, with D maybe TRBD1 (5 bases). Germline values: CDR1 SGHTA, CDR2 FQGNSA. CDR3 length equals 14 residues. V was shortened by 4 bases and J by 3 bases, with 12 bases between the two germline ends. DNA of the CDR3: TGTGCCAGCAGCTGGAGGACGGGGGACACTGAAGCTTTCTTT. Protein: CASSWRTGDTEAFF.

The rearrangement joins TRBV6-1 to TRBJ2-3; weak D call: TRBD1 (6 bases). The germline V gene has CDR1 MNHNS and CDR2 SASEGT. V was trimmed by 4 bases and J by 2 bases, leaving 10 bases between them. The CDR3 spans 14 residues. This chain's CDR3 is CASSGWTDTDTQYF. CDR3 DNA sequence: TGTGCCAGCAGTGGGTGGACAGACACAGATACGCAGTATTTT.